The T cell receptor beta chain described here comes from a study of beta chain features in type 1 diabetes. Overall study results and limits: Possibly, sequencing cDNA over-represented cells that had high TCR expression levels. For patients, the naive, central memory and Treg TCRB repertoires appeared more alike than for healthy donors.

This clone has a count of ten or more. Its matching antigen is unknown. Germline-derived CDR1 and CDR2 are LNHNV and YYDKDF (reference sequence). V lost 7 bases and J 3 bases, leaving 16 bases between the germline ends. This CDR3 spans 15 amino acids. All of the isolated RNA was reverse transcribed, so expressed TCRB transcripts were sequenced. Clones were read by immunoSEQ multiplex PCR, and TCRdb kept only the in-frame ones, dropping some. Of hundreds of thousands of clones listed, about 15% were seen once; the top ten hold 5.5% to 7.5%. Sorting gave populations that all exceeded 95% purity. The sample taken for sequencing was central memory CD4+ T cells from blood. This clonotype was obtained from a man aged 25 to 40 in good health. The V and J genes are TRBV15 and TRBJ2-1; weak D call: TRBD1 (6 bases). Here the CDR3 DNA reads TGTGCCACCACCGAGAGGGACATTAACTACAATGAGCAGTTCTTC. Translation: CATTERDINYNEQFF.